This paragraph covers one T cell receptor (beta chain) sequence. Its target is unknown. This entry comes from a study of cytomegalovirus exposure and HLA in healthy donors. PCR employed 60 Vbeta and 13 Jbeta primers. TCRdb keeps only in-frame clones here, not all; method: immunoSEQ multiplex PCR. There are 130,000 or so clones in the sample; roughly 9% occur only once, and approximately 6% lies in the top ten. Study-level findings and limits: Apart from CMV serostatus, no immune exposure information was available.

The clonotype originates from a woman in her thirties or forties in good health and CMV-seropositive. The sequenced material came from PBMCs.

In DNA form, the CDR3 reads TGTGCCAGCAGGGCCTCAGCGGTCAGCAATCAGCCCCAGCATTTT. It is translated as CASRASAVSNQPQHF. The chain couples TRBV6-4 to TRBJ1-5, with D uncertain. Germline-derived CDR1 and CDR2 are MRHNA and SNTAGT. The V gene lost 6 bases and the J gene lost 1 base, with 13 bases spanning the gap. The CDR3 length is 15 residues.